The subject of this entry is one T cell receptor (beta chain). No antigen is known for it. Primers used in a second PCR of roughly 7 to 12 cycles were a sample-barcoded 5' primer and a J-beta primer mix. A single record per CDR3 protein comes from TCRdb applying MiXCR to the 5' RACE reads. There are 1.5 million to 2 million distinct CDR3 sequences in the sample; around 36% occur only once, and around 11% lies in the top ten. These data come from a study of blood T cells in healthy people across ages. Germline V CDR1 and CDR2: SGHAT, FQNNGV. The germline V and J ends were trimmed by 3 bases and 5 bases, with 13 bases remaining between them. CDR3 length equals 14 residues. Study-wide points: Lack of knowledge of donor CMV status possibly confounded expanded clonotype changes. Estimated diversity across one million T cells was deemed an underestimate.

The receptor comes from a woman in her twenties or thirties in good health. Input material: blood. This rearrangement joins TRBV11-2 to TRBJ2-5; maybe TRBD2 (5 bases). In DNA form, the CDR3 reads TGTGCCAGCAGCTTCCATACTAGAGCGGAGACCCAGTACTTC. Translation: CASSFHTRAETQYF. Complete variable domain (other parts from reference TRBV11-2 and TRBJ2-5): EAGVAQSPRYKIIEKRQSVAFWCNPISGHATLYWYQQILGQGPKLLIQFQNNGVVDDSQLPKDRFSAERLKGVDSTLKIQPAKLEDSAVYLCASSFHTRAETQYFGPGTRLLVL.